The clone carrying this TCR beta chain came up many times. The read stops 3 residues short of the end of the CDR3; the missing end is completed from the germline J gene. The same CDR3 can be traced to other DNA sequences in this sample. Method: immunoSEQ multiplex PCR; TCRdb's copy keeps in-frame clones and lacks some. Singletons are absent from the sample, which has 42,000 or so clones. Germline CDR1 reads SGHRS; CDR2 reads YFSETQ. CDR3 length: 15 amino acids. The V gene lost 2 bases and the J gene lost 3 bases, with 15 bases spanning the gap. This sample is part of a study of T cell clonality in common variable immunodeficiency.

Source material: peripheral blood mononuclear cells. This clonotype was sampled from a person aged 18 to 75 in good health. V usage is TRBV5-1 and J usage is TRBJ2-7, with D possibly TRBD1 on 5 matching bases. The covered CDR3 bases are TGCGCCAGCAGCTTTCGGCAGGGAACAAGCTACGAG. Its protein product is CASSFRQGTSYE. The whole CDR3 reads CASSFRQGTSYEQYF.